The 12 T cell receptor beta chains presented below share a single source sample, sequenced in a study of shared clonotypes between healthy human individuals. The repertoire was sequenced with immunoSEQ multiplex PCR; TCRdb's copy has only in-frame clones and lacks some. The table shows some 2,000,000 clones, with approximately 94% occurring only once. It was CD45RO-negative cells, positively selected for CCR7, that made up naive CD8 cells, with terminally differentiated effector memory CD45RA+ cells excluded. Sequenced material: naive CD8+ T cells sorted from blood. Every receptor here comes from a man in his late teens or twenties in good health.

This rearrangement joins TRBV2 to TRBJ2-7; 9 bases align to TRBD1. The CDR3 covers 16 residues. The J segment lost 2 bases and the V segment lost 5 bases, leaving 10 bases of the junction unmatched. Per the germline V gene, CDR1 is SNHLY and CDR2 is FYNNEI. The DNA for the CDR3 is TGTGCCAGCAGTTCTCCAAGGGACAGGGAGGCCTACGAGCAGTACTTC. Translating it yields CASSSPRDREAYEQYF.

This chain uses TRBV6-5 with TRBJ2-5; D is perhaps TRBD1 (6 bases). Trimming removed 5 bases from V and 5 bases from J, with 12 bases in between. CDR3 length: 13 residues. Germline V gene lookup returns CDR1 MNHEY and CDR2 SVGAGI. The CDR3 DNA reads TGTGCCAGCAGTCCCGGGACACAGGAGACCCAGTACTTC. Protein: CASSPGTQETQYF.

Points on this clone: This same CDR3 is encoded by further DNA sequences in the sample. The chain joins TRBV27 to TRBJ2-7; no definite D call. The CDR3 has 12 amino acids. Germline CDR1 is MNHEY and CDR2 is SMNVEV (reference sequence). V gave up 4 bases and J gave up 3 bases, with 7 bases separating them. The CDR3 here is CASSSNSYEQYF. The CDR3 coding sequence is TGTGCCAGCAGTTCGAACAGCTACGAGCAGTACTTC.

The table lists this clone with a count of one. The chain has TRBV7-8 and TRBJ1-6; possibly TRBD1 for D (6 bases). This CDR3 spans 16 amino acids. CDR1 and CDR2 (germline): SGHVS, FQNEAQ. V lost 1 base, J lost 8 bases, and 15 bases lay in between. The CDR3 DNA reads as TGTGCCAGCAGCTTAGGCCCGGGACACCACGATTCACCCCTCCACTTT. As protein: CASSLGPGHHDSPLHF.

This chain connects TRBV27 to TRBJ1-4; D remains ambiguous. V was trimmed by 8 bases and J by 6 bases, leaving 4 bases between them. Looked up from germline, CDR1 is MNHEY and CDR2 is SMNVEV (reference sequence). The CDR3 extends over 10 amino acids. The CDR3 loop reads CASVDEKLFF. CDR3 nucleotides: TGTGCCAGCGTGGATGAAAAACTGTTTTTT.

Notes on this clone: The same CDR3 is also encoded by other DNA sequences in this sample. The chain couples TRBV27 to TRBJ2-7; 9 nucleotides align to TRBD2. This CDR3 has 15 amino acids. Germline CDR1 and CDR2: MNHEY and SMNVEV (reference sequence). The trim removed 2 bases at V and 3 bases at J, leaving 5 bases unmatched. The CDR3 DNA sequence: TGTGCCAGCAGTTTAAGTCTAGCGGGGAGCTACGAGCAGTACTTC. Protein: CASSLSLAGSYEQYF.

V usage is TRBV4-3 and J usage is TRBJ2-7; 8 bases are shared with TRBD1. The CDR3 is made up of 14 amino acids. Germline V lookup: CDR1 LGHNA, CDR2 YSLEER. V gave up 5 bases and J gave up 2 bases; unmatched junction bases: 5. The CDR3 here is CASSTGTGPYEQYF. The CDR3 DNA reads as TGCGCCAGCAGCACCGGGACAGGACCCTACGAGCAGTACTTC.

The genes are TRBV7-9 and TRBJ1-1; D ambiguous. The CDR3 length is 15 residues. The V end was cut by 1 base, the J end by 4 bases, with 13 bases between. Germline CDR1 and CDR2: SEHNR and FQNEAQ (reference sequence). The CDR3 DNA reads as TGTGCCAGCAGCTTAGGATATTTGGTTGGCACTGAAGCTTTCTTT. This translates into CASSLGYLVGTEAFF. The full variable domain, rest sourced from reference TRBV7-9 and TRBJ1-1, is DTGVSQNPRHKITKRGQNVTFRCDPISEHNRLYWYRQTLGQGPEFLTYFQNEAQLEKSRLLSDRFSAERPKGSFSTLEIQRTEQGDSAMYLCASSLGYLVGTEAFFGQGTRLTVV.

The chain combines TRBV7-2 with TRBJ2-7; D call uncertain. The germline gives CDR1 SGHTA, CDR2 FQGNSA. The ends were cut back, 0 bases at V and 6 bases at J, with 9 bases in the middle. This CDR3 comprises 13 residues. CDR3 amino acids: CASSLALGSEQYF. CDR3 DNA: TGTGCCAGCAGCTTAGCGCTAGGGTCCGAGCAGTACTTC.

The gene calls are TRBV11-3 and TRBJ2-2; D remains unclear. CDR3 length equals 14 residues. Germline values: CDR1 SGHNT, CDR2 YENEEA. V was pared by 1 base and J by 4 bases, with 7 bases between. The CDR3 loop reads CASSLGRPTGELFF. CDR3 DNA: TGTGCCAGCAGCTTAGGTAGACCCACCGGGGAGCTGTTTTTT.

The V gene is TRBV29-1, the J gene TRBJ2-3; TRBD1 agrees at 8 bases. Germline lookup yields CDR1 SQVTM and CDR2 ANQGSEA. Losses at the gene ends were 3 bases for V and 9 bases for J; bases not matched to a gene: 20. The CDR3 loop spans 17 amino acids. CDR3 DNA sequence: TGCAGCGTTGATATATTTAGGGGACAGGACCTCATTCCGACGCAGTATTTT. It specifies CSVDIFRGQDLIPTQYF.

This clone was counted once. This chain links TRBV29-1 with TRBJ2-1, with 8 bases fitting TRBD1. The CDR3 runs 15 residues. In germline, CDR1 is SQVTM, CDR2 ANQGSEA. Germline trimming cut 5 bases from V and 9 bases from J; bases unmatched to any gene: 15. CDR3 DNA sequence: TGCAGCGTTTCATTTTCAGGGGGCGCGGGGACTGAGCAGTTCTTC. Translation: CSVSFSGGAGTEQFF.